The 9 T cell receptor beta chains listed next were all sequenced from one sample in a study of blood T cell repertoires in COVID-19. Sequencing was performed with immunoSEQ multiplex PCR; in TCRdb, only in-frame clones are kept and a portion is missing. The table has under 400,000 clones, 90% seen once. The sample was peripheral blood. The receptors shown here come from a man younger than 35 with active or convalescent COVID-19.

The CDR3 sequence: CASSQDPGTGWDYGYTF. The CDR3 bases are TGTGCCAGCAGCCAAGATCCCGGGACAGGGTGGGACTATGGCTACACCTTC. The chain is built from TRBV14 and TRBJ1-2; TRBD1 agrees at 9 bases. The V segment lost 0 bases and the J segment 3 bases; nucleotides outside the gene matches: 8. The CDR3 loop spans 17 amino acids. The germline gives CDR1 SGHDN, CDR2 FVKESK.

This chain connects TRBV9 to TRBJ2-5; perhaps TRBD1 as D (5 bases). The germline V and J ends were trimmed by 6 bases and 2 bases, with 11 bases remaining between them. CDR1 SGDLS and CDR2 YYNGEE come from the germline V gene. This CDR3 has 13 residues. CDR3 sequence: CASTAQGQETQYF. The CDR3 DNA reads as TGTGCCAGCACCGCCCAGGGACAAGAGACCCAGTACTTC.

Only one count was recorded for this clone. The V gene is TRBV28, the J gene TRBJ2-5, with D hard to call. The CDR3 extends over 11 amino acids. Germline V CDR1 and CDR2: MDHEN, SYDVKM. V was pared by 8 bases and J by 5 bases, with 9 bases between. DNA for the CDR3: TGTGCCAGCTTAGAAATGGAGACCCAGTACTTC. Amino acid sequence: CASLEMETQYF.

The V and J genes are TRBV6-6 and TRBJ2-3; 8 positions match TRBD2. This CDR3 is 18 amino acids long. Unmatched junction bases numbered 19, after V lost 5 bases and J lost 6 bases. Germline CDR1 reads MNHNY; CDR2 reads SVGAGI (reference sequence). CDR3 loop: CASSQFLVAGGAQDTQYF. CDR3 coding DNA: TGTGCCAGCAGTCAGTTCTTGGTGGCGGGAGGAGCCCAGGATACGCAGTATTTT.

The rearrangement uses TRBV6-4 and TRBJ1-6; TRBD1 matches 7 bases. This CDR3 spans 15 amino acids. The V and J ends lost 3 bases and 4 bases, in that order; junction bases with no gene match: 3. In germline, CDR1 is MRHNA, CDR2 SNTAGT. The CDR3 coding sequence is TGTGCCAGCAGTGAACAGGGGCGGTATAATTCACCCCTCCACTTT. It specifies CASSEQGRYNSPLHF.

The chain recombines TRBV10-3 with TRBJ1-6; the match to TRBD1 covers 7 bases. Per the germline V gene, CDR1 is ENHRY and CDR2 is SYGVKD. This CDR3 region has 16 residues. Trimming cost V 0 bases and J 6 bases; bases outside gene matches: 5. CDR3 protein: CAISESDRAGNSPLHF. CDR3 nucleotide sequence: TGTGCCATCAGTGAGTCCGACAGGGCTGGTAATTCACCCCTCCACTTT.

This chain uses TRBV9 with TRBJ1-6; TRBD1 is a possible D gene (5 bases). CDR3 length: 15 amino acids. Trimming removed 4 bases at V and 7 bases at J, with 15 bases between. The V gene's germline CDR1 is SGDLS and CDR2 YYNGEE. The DNA of the CDR3 is TGTGCCAGCAGCCCCAGGCCAGGGCAAAATTCACCCCTCCACTTT. This codes for CASSPRPGQNSPLHF.

This rearrangement joins TRBV6-5 to TRBJ2-7, with D perhaps TRBD1 (6 bases). Per the germline V gene, CDR1 is MNHEY and CDR2 is SVGAGI. The CDR3 has 15 residues. Deletions cut 5 bases from V and 5 bases from J, with 19 bases between. This CDR3 is CASSPKAGDSNEQYF. As DNA, the CDR3 is TGTGCCAGCAGTCCAAAAGCAGGGGATTCGAACGAGCAGTACTTC.

This chain links TRBV18 with TRBJ2-1, with D maybe TRBD1 (5 bases). CDR1 is KGHSH, CDR2 LQKENI, per germline. The CDR3 extends over 15 amino acids. The V end lost 4 bases, the J end lost 6 bases, and 16 bases lay between the germline ends. The chain's CDR3 is CASSLPFQGLNEQFF. The DNA for the CDR3 is TGTGCCAGCTCACTGCCTTTTCAGGGTCTCAATGAGCAGTTCTTC.